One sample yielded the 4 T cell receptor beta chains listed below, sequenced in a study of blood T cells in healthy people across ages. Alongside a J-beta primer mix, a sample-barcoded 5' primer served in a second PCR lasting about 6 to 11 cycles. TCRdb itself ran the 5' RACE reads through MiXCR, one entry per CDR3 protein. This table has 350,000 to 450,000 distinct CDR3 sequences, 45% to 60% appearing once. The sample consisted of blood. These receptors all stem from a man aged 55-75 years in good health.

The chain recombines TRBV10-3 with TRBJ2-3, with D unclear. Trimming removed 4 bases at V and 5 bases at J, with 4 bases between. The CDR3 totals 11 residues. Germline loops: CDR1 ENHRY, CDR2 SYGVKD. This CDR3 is CAISAGDTQYF. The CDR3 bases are TGTGCCATCAGTGCAGGAGATACGCAGTATTTT.

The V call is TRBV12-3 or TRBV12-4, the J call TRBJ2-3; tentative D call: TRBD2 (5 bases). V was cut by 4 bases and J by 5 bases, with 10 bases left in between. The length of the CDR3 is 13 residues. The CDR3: CASSWEIEDTQYF. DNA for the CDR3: TGTGCCAGCAGTTGGGAGATAGAAGATACGCAGTATTTT.

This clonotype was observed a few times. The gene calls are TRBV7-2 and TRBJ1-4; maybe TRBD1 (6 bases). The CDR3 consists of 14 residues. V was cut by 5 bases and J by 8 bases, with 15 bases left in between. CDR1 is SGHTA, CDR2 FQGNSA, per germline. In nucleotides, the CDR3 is TGTGCCAGCAGCCAGAACAGGGTTGGCGAAAAACTGTTTTTT. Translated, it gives CASSQNRVGEKLFF.

CDR3: CASSSGQTERNTEAFF. The CDR3 nucleotides are TGTGCCAGCAGCTCCGGACAGACTGAAAGAAACACTGAAGCTTTCTTT. The V gene is TRBV7-9, the J gene TRBJ1-1, with D possibly TRBD1 on 6 matching bases. V lost 4 bases and J lost 2, with 17 bases in between. Germline CDR1 is SEHNR and CDR2 is FQNEAQ (reference sequence). The CDR3 is made up of 16 amino acids. Variable domain in full (rest from reference TRBV7-9 and TRBJ1-1): DTGVSQNPRHKITKRGQNVTFRCDPISEHNRLYWYRQTLGQGPEFLTYFQNEAQLEKSRLLSDRFSAERPKGSFSTLEIQRTEQGDSAMYLCASSSGQTERNTEAFFGQGTRLTVV.